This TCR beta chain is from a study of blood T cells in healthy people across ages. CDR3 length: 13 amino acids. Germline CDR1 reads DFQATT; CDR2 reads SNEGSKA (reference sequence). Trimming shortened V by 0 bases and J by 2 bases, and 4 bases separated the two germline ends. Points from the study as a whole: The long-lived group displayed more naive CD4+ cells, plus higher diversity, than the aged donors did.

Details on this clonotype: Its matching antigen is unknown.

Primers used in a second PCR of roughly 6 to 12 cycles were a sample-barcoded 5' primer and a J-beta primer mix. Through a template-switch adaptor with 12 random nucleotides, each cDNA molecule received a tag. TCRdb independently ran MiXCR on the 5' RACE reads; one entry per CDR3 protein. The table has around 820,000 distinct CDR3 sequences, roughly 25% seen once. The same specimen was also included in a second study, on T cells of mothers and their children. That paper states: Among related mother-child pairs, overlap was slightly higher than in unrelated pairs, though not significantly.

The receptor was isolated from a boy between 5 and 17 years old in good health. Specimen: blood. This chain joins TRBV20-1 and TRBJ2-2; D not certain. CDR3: CSARETNTGELFF. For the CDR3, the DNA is TGCAGTGCTAGAGAGACAAACACCGGGGAGCTGTTTTTT.